The rows below give T cell receptor beta chains drawn from one sample of a study of blood T cell repertoires in COVID-19. Generated by immunoSEQ multiplex PCR, the TCRdb table keeps only in-frame clones and is missing some. The sample has around 130,000 clones; 88% are singletons. The sequenced material came from peripheral blood. These receptor sequences come from a man in his sixties with active or convalescent COVID-19. Each CDR3 is given with its conserved first and last residue. The D gene is left open where the match is weak. A row's size may be missing; if present it is once, few, many or a size class.

v_gene	abundance	d_gene	j_gene	CDR3nt	CDR3aa
TRBV29-1	once	-	TRBJ1-2	TGCAGCGTGGGGGAGGACTATGGCTACACCTTC	CSVGEDYGYTF
TRBV5-5	-	-	TRBJ1-5	TGTGCCAGCAGCTTCGGGTCAGATCAGCCCCAGCATTTT	CASSFGSDQPQHF
TRBV11-1	-	TRBD1	TRBJ2-7	TGTGCCAGCAGTCCGACAGGGGACGCCTACGAGCAGTACTTC	CASSPTGDAYEQYF
TRBV12-3/TRBV12-4	-	-	TRBJ2-7	TGTGCCAGCAGTTCCAGCTACGAGCAGTACTTC	CASSSSYEQYF
TRBV7-9	-	-	TRBJ1-4	TGTGCCAGCAGCCCGGGTCAGCGTTGGGAAAAACTGTTTTTT	CASSPGQRWEKLFF
TRBV18	once	TRBD1	TRBJ1-5	TGTGCCAGCTCGGGGGGGACAGGGCCACAGCCCCAGCATTTT	CASSGGTGPQPQHF
TRBV6-4	-	-	TRBJ2-1	TGTGCCAGCAGTGACTCTGGCGGATACAATGAGCAGTTCTTC	CASSDSGGYNEQFF
TRBV5-4	-	TRBD1	TRBJ2-1	TGTGCCAGCAGCGAGGGGGCTAAGGGTGAGCAGTTCTTC	CASSEGAKGEQFF
TRBV28	-	TRBD1	TRBJ1-2	TGTGCCAGCAGTTCCCGGGACAGGGGCAAAGGCTATGGCTACACCTTC	CASSSRDRGKGYGYTF
TRBV7-3	-	TRBD2	TRBJ2-1	TGTGCCAGCAGCTCATTCGGGACTAGCTCCTACAATGAGCAGTTCTTC	CASSSFGTSSYNEQFF
TRBV5-4	-	TRBD1	TRBJ1-4	TGTGCCAGCAGCAGACAGGGGGCTAATGAAAAACTGTTTTTT	CASSRQGANEKLFF
TRBV7-2	-	-	TRBJ1-2	TGTGCCAGCAGCAAAGACTACAGGGAGGGAGGCTATGGCTACACCTTC	CASSKDYREGGYGYTF
TRBV4-2	-	-	TRBJ2-7	TGTGCCAGCAGCCAAGCGGTCGGGACCTACGAGCAGTACTTC	CASSQAVGTYEQYF
TRBV5-6	-	TRBD1	TRBJ2-2	TGTGCCAGCAGCCATAGGACAGGGGGCAAGAACGGGGAGCTGTTTTTT	CASSHRTGGKNGELFF
TRBV6-1	-	-	TRBJ1-6	TGTGCCAGCAGTGAGCCGGGAAGGCGGTCCTATAATTCACCCCTCCACTTT	CASSEPGRRSYNSPLHF
TRBV14	-	TRBD1	TRBJ1-4	TGTGCCAGCAGCCAACCGAAGGGACAGGGAGATGAAAAACTGTTTTTT	CASSQPKGQGDEKLFF
TRBV5-4	-	TRBD2	TRBJ2-1	TGTGCCAGCAGCTTGAGGCCTAGCGGGCTAGGCGTCAATGAGCAGTTCTTC	CASSLRPSGLGVNEQFF
TRBV6-5	-	-	TRBJ2-7	TGTGCCAGCAGTCCGGACTTCTACGAGCAGTACTTC	CASSPDFYEQYF
TRBV13	-	TRBD2	TRBJ2-7	TGTGCCAGCAGCTTTACTAGCGGGAGGGCACCCACCTACGAGCAGTACTTC	CASSFTSGRAPTYEQYF
TRBV4-3	-	-	TRBJ1-2	TGCGCCAGCAGCCAAATCTCCGGGACAACTACTATTGGCTACACCTTC	CASSQISGTTTIGYTF
TRBV5-6	once	-	TRBJ1-1	TGTGCCAGCAGCTTCCTGAGGGCGACTGAAGCTTTCTTT	CASSFLRATEAFF